These T cell receptor beta chains were read from a single sample in a study of blood T cells in healthy people across ages. A single record per CDR3 protein comes from TCRdb applying MiXCR to the 5' RACE reads. The sample includes around 1,100,000 distinct CDR3 sequences, under 40% seen only once; the top ten take less than 15%. The specimen sequenced was blood. The receptors here all came from a man younger than 35 in good health. The conserved cysteine and the conserved F or W are not part of the CDR3 here.

J gene	V gene	CDR3 protein
TRBJ1-3	TRBV20-1	SARVQGYSGNTIY
TRBJ2-1	TRBV10-3	AISEVAGVVEQF
TRBJ2-1	TRBV4-2	ASTPRDVRGGDYNEQF
TRBJ1-1	TRBV20-1	SARDREGVDTEAF
TRBJ2-1	TRBV5-1	ASEVTGGRFNEQF
TRBJ1-2	TRBV20-1	SASPGLNYGYT
TRBJ1-5	TRBV21-1	ASGRGINSNQPQH
TRBJ1-2	TRBV20-1	SAPLPTGVVYGYT
TRBJ2-6	TRBV12-3/TRBV12-4	ASSTRQESSGANVLT
TRBJ2-5	TRBV7-3	ASSLTRANLQETQY
TRBJ2-1	TRBV7-9	ASSPGPGLVLYNEQF
TRBJ1-2	TRBV7-2	ASSLVGQGAYNYGYT
TRBJ2-7	TRBV7-2	ASSLGARVDEQY
TRBJ2-1	TRBV20-1	SARAETSYEQF
TRBJ2-7	TRBV11-1	ASSPSVRRDNEQY
TRBJ1-6	TRBV4-3	ASSQVGASGDNSPLH
TRBJ2-3	TRBV4-3	ASSRKSHDGMNTQY
TRBJ2-7	TRBV7-9	ASSLVLGEQY
TRBJ2-5	TRBV12-3/TRBV12-4	ASSFLGETQY
NA	TRBV14	ASTQGTGRSYNEQY